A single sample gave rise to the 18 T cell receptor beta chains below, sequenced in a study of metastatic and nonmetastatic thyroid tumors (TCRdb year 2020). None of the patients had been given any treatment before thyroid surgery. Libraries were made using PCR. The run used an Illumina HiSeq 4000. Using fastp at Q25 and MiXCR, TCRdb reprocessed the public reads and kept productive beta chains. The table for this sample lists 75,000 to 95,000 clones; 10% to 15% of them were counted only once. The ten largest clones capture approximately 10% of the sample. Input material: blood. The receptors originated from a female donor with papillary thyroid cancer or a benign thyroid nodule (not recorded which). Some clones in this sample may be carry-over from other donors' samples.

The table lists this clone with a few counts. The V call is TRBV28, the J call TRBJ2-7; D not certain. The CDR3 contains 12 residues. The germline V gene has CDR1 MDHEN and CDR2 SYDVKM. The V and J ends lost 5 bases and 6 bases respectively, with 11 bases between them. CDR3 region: CASSLYSLEQYF. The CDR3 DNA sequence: TGTGCCAGCAGTCTTTATTCTCTCGAGCAGTACTTC.

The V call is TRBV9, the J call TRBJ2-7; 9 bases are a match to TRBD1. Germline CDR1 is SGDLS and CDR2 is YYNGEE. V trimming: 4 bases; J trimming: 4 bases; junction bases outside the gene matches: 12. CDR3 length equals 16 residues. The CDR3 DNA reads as TGTGCCAGCAGCCCCGAGCGGGGACAGGGCGTTTACGAGCAGTACTTC. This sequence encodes CASSPERGQGVYEQYF.

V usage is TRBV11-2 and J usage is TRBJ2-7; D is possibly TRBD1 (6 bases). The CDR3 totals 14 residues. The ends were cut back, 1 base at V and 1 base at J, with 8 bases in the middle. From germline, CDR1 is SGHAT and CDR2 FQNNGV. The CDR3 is CASSLGQVSYEQYF. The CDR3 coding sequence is TGTGCCAGCAGCTTAGGACAGGTTTCCTACGAGCAGTACTTC.

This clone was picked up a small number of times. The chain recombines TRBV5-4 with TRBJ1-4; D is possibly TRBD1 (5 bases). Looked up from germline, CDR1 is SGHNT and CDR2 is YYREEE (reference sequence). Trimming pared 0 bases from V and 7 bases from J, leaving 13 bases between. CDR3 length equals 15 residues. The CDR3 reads CASSLGGEGGEKLFF. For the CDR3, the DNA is TGTGCCAGCAGCTTGGGGGGGGAAGGCGGTGAAAAACTGTTTTTT.

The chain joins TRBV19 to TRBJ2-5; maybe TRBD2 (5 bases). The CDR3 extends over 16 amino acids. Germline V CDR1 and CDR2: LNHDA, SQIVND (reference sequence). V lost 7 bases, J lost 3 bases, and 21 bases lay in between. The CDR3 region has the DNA TGTGCCAGTACTCCCAGAGGGCCGGTTTCTAAAGAGACCCAGTACTTC. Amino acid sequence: CASTPRGPVSKETQYF.

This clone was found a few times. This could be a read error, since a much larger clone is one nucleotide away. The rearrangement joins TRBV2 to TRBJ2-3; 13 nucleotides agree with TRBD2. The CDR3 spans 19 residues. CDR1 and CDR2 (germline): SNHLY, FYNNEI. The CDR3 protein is CASSEAPPGLAGYTDTRYF. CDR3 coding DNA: TGTGCCAGCAGTGAAGCGCCTCCGGGACTAGCGGGATACACAGATACGCGGTATTTT.

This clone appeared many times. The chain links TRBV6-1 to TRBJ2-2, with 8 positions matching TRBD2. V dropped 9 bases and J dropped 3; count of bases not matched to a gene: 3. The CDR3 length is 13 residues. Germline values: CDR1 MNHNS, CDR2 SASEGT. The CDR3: CASYSGDTGELFF. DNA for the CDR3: TGTGCCAGTTATAGCGGGGACACCGGGGAGCTGTTTTTT.

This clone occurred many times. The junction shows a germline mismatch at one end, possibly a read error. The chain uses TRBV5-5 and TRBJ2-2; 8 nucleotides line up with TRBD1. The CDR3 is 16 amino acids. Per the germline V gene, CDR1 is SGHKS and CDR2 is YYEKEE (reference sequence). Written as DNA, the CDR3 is TGTGCCAGCAGTTTGGGTCAGGGGGCTTGGACCGGGGAGCTGTTTTTT. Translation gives CASSLGQGAWTGELFF.

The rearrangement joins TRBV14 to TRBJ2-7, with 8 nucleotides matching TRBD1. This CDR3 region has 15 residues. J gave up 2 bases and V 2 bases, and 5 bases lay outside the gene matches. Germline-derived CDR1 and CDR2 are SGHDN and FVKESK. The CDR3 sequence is CASSQQTGVTYEQYF. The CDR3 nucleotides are TGTGCCAGCAGCCAACAGACAGGGGTAACCTACGAGCAGTACTTC.

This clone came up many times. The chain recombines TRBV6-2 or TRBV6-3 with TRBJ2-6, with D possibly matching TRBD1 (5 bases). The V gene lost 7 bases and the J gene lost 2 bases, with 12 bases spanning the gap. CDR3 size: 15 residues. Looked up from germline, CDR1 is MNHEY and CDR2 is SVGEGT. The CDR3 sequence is CASTRQITGANVLTF. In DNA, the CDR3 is TGTGCCAGCACCAGACAGATTACTGGGGCCAACGTCCTGACTTTC.

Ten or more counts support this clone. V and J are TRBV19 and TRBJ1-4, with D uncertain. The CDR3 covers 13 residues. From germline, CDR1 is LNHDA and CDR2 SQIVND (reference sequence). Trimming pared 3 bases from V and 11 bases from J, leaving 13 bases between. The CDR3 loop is CASSIAHLRKLFF. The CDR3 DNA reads TGTGCCAGTAGTATTGCTCATTTGCGTAAACTGTTTTTT. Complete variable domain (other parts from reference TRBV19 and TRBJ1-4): DGGITQSPKYLFRKEGQNVTLSCEQNLNHDAMYWYRQDPGQGLRLIYYSQIVNDFQKGDIAEGYSVSREKKESFPLTVTSAQKNPTAFYLCASSIAHLRKLFFGSGTQLSVL.

CDR3 sequence: CASSSRTSGAYEQYF. The CDR3 bases are TGTGCCAGCAGCTCTCGGACTAGCGGGGCTTACGAGCAGTACTTC. The V call is TRBV7-8, the J call TRBJ2-7; TRBD2 matches at 12 bases. V was clipped by 4 bases and J by 4 bases; unmatched bases: 5. CDR1 and CDR2 (germline): SGHVS, FQNEAQ. This CDR3 region has 15 residues.

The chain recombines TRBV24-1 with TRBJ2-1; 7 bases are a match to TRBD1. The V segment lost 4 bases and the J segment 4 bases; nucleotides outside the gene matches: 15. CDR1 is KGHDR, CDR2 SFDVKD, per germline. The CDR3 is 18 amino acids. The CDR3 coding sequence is TGTGCCACCAGTGAGTCTACAGGGGCCTCTAAGGTATACAATGAGCAGTTCTTC. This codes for CATSESTGASKVYNEQFF.

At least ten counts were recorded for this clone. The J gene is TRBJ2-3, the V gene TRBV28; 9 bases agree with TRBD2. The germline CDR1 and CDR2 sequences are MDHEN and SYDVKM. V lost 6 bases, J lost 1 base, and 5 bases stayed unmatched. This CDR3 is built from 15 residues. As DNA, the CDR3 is TGTGCCAGCAGCCTCAGGACTAGCGGCACAGATACGCAGTATTTT. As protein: CASSLRTSGTDTQYF. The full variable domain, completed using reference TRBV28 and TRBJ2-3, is DVKVTQSSRYLVKRTGEKVFLECVQDMDHENMFWYRQDPGLGLRLIYFSYDVKMKEKGDIPEGYSVSREKKERFSLILESASTNQTSMYLCASSLRTSGTDTQYFGPGTRLTVL.

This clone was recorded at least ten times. CDR3 residues: CASSLYTADGANTGELFF. CDR3 coding DNA: TGTGCCAGCAGCTTATACACCGCAGACGGAGCGAACACCGGGGAGCTGTTTTTT. The rearrangement joins TRBV7-8 to TRBJ2-2; D gene unclear. Germline V gene sequence: CDR1 SGHVS, CDR2 FQNEAQ. The CDR3 consists of 18 residues. Between the trimmed V and J ends, which lost 2 bases and 0 bases, there was a span of 16 bases.

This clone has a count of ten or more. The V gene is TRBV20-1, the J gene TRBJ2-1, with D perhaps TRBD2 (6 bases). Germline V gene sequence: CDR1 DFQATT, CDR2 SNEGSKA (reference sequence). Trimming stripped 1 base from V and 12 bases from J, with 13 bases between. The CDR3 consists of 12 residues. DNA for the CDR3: TGCAGTGCTAGAGTTAGCGGAGATGCGCAGTTCTTC. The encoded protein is CSARVSGDAQFF.

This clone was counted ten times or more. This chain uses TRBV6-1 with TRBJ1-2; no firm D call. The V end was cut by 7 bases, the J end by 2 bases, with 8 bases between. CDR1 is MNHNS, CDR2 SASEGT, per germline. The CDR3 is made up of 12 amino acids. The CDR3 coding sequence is TGTGCCAGCACTCCAGGCAACTATGGCTACACCTTC. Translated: CASTPGNYGYTF.

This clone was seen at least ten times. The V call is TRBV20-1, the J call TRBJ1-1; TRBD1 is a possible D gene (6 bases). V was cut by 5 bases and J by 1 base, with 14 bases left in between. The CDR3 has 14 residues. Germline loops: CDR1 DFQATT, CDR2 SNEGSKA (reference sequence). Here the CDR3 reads CSAWGTPKNTEAFF. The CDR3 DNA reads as TGCAGTGCTTGGGGGACACCGAAGAACACTGAAGCTTTCTTT.